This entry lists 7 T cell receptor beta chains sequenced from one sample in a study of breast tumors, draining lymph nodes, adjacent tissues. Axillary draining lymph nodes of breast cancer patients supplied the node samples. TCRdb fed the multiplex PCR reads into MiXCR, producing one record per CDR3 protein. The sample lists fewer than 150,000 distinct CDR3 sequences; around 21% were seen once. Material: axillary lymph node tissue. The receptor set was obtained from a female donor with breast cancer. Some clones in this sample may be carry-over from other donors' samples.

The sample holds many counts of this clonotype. The DNA for the CDR3 is TGTGCCAGCAGTTTATGGCAGGGCAACACAGATACGCAGTATTTT. Amino acids: CASSLWQGNTDTQYF. This sequence joins TRBV27 and TRBJ2-3, with a possible D match to TRBD1 (5 bases). Germline V CDR1 and CDR2: MNHEY, SMNVEV (reference sequence). This CDR3 has 15 residues. V lost 1 base to trimming and J lost 2 bases, with 10 bases between them.

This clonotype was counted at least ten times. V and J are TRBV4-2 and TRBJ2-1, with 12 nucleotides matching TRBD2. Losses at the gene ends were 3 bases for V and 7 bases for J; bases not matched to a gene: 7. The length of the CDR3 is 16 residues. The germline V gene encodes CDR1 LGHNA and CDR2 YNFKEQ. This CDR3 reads CASSQTTSGSWNEQFF. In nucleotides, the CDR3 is TGTGCCAGCAGCCAGACGACTAGCGGGAGTTGGAATGAGCAGTTCTTC.

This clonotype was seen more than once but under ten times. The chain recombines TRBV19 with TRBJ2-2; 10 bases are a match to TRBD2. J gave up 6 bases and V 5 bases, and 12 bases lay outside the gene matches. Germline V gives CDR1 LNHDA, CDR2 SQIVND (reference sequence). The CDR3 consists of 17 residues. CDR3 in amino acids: CASSPRGAGGPAGELFF. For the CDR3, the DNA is TGTGCCAGTAGTCCCCGAGGAGCGGGAGGGCCAGCCGGGGAGCTGTTTTTT. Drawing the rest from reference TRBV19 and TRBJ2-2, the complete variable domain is DGGITQSPKYLFRKEGQNVTLSCEQNLNHDAMYWYRQDPGQGLRLIYYSQIVNDFQKGDIAEGYSVSREKKESFPLTVTSAQKNPTAFYLCASSPRGAGGPAGELFFGEGSRLTVL.

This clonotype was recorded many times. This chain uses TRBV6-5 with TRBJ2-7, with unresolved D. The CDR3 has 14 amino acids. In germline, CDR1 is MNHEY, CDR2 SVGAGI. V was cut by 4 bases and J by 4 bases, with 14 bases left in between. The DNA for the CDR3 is TGTGCCAGCAGTTCCGGGCAGCAGTTGTACGAGCAGTACTTC. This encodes CASSSGQQLYEQYF.

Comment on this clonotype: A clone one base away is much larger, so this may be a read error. The CDR3 here is CASSWFRGQSTDTQHF. In DNA, the CDR3 is TGTGCCAGCAGTTGGTTCCGGGGACAGAGCACAGATACGCAGCATTTT. The V call is TRBV6-6, the J call TRBJ2-3, with 7 positions matching TRBD1. The end of the DNA is better explained by TRBJ1-5, so the J call may be wrong. The length of the CDR3 is 16 residues. Germline V CDR1 and CDR2: MNHNY, SVGAGI (reference sequence).

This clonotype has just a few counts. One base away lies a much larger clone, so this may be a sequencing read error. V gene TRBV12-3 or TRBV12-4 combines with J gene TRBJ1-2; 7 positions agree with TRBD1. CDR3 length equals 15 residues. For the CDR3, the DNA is TGTGCCGGCAGTACAGATCAGGGGGGTGGGTATGGCTACACCTTC. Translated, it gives CAGSTDQGGGYGYTF.

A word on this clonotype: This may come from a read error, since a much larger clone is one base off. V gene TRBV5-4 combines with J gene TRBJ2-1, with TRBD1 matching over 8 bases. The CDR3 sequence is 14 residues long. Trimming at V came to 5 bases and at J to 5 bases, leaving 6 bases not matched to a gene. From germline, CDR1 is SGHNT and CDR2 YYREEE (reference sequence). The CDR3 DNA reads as TGTGCCAGCAGGTCAGGGGGCAACCACAATGAGCAGTTCTTC. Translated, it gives CASRSGGNHNEQFF.